A selection of T cell receptor beta chains follows, all from one sample in a study of cytomegalovirus exposure and HLA in healthy donors. This table comes from immunoSEQ multiplex PCR, and its TCRdb copy is limited to in-frame clones, with some not included. The sample has about 160,000 clones, under 80% seen once. Sequences were obtained from PBMCs. These receptor sequences come from a female donor in good health and CMV-seronegative. CDR3s include the opening cysteine and the closing phenylalanine or tryptophan. D genes are given only for firm matches. Rows may omit the clone size; those that give it use once, few, many or a size class.

J gene: TRBJ1-1; D gene: -; clone size: few; V gene: TRBV19; CDR3 DNA: TGTGCCAGTAGTGGACAGCGGGGGACTGAAGCTTTCTTT; CDR3 protein: CASSGQRGTEAFF
J gene: TRBJ2-3; D gene: -; clone size: -; V gene: TRBV5-4; CDR3 DNA: TGTGCCAGCAGCTTGGAGGGAAGTCGGGGAGATACGCAGTATTTT; CDR3 protein: CASSLEGSRGDTQYF
J gene: TRBJ2-1; D gene: TRBD2; clone size: -; V gene: TRBV19; CDR3 DNA: TGTGCCAGTAGTCCCGGGTTAGCGGGAGTTGAGCAGTTCTTC; CDR3 protein: CASSPGLAGVEQFF
J gene: TRBJ2-5; D gene: -; clone size: -; V gene: TRBV19; CDR3 DNA: TGTGCCAGTAGTATGAGTTTGGGCAGGGTTCAAGAGACCCAGTACTTC; CDR3 protein: CASSMSLGRVQETQYF
J gene: TRBJ1-2; D gene: TRBD1; clone size: -; V gene: TRBV27; CDR3 DNA: TGTGCCAGCAGTCCCTTACACACGGTTGGCAGGGGGGAGTCAGGCTACACCTTC; CDR3 protein: CASSPLHTVGRGESGYTF
J gene: TRBJ1-2; D gene: TRBD1; clone size: -; V gene: TRBV6-6; CDR3 DNA: TGTGCCAGCAGCCGTGACGGACAGGGGTATGGCTACACCTTC; CDR3 protein: CASSRDGQGYGYTF
J gene: TRBJ2-3; D gene: TRBD2; clone size: -; V gene: TRBV6-1; CDR3 DNA: TGTGCCAGCAGTGAAATCGGGACTAGCGGCCCACTCATTAGCACAGATACGCAGTATTTT; CDR3 protein: CASSEIGTSGPLISTDTQYF
J gene: TRBJ2-3; D gene: TRBD1; clone size: -; V gene: TRBV2; CDR3 DNA: TGTGCCAGCAGTACTCGGACAGGGGCGACAGATACGCAGTATTTT; CDR3 protein: CASSTRTGATDTQYF
J gene: TRBJ1-3; D gene: -; clone size: -; V gene: TRBV7-8; CDR3 DNA: TGTGCCAGCAGGACAGACCAATTGTTTGGCGGCACCATATATTTT; CDR3 protein: CASRTDQLFGGTIYF
J gene: TRBJ1-1; D gene: -; clone size: -; V gene: TRBV7-3; CDR3 DNA: TGTGCCAGCAGCCCCGGGGACACGAACACTGAAGCTTTCTTT; CDR3 protein: CASSPGDTNTEAFF
J gene: TRBJ2-3; D gene: -; clone size: once; V gene: TRBV5-6; CDR3 DNA: TGTGCCAGCAGCTTGAGATTCGAGACTCGCACAGATACGCAGTATTTT; CDR3 protein: CASSLRFETRTDTQYF
J gene: TRBJ2-4; D gene: -; clone size: -; V gene: TRBV9; CDR3 DNA: TGTGCCAGCAGCGAATCGGGGGACAGCAACATTCAGTACTTC; CDR3 protein: CASSESGDSNIQYF
J gene: TRBJ1-2; D gene: TRBD1; clone size: -; V gene: TRBV7-9; CDR3 DNA: TGTGCCAGCAGCCAAGGACAGGGTTCGTTCGGGGGCTACACCTTC; CDR3 protein: CASSQGQGSFGGYTF
J gene: TRBJ2-5; D gene: TRBD2; clone size: -; V gene: TRBV7-3; CDR3 DNA: TGTGCCAGCAGCTTAACGGGGGGGAGTTCTCCAGAGACCCAGTACTTC; CDR3 protein: CASSLTGGSSPETQYF
J gene: TRBJ2-2; D gene: TRBD2; clone size: -; V gene: TRBV5-4; CDR3 DNA: TGTGCCAGCAGCCCGGGACTAGCGCATGGCGGGGAGCTGTTTTTT; CDR3 protein: CASSPGLAHGGELFF